This TCR beta chain was recovered during a study of blood T cell repertoires in COVID-19. Study information: Samples of COVID-19 (acute and convalescent) were obtained from the United States, Italy and Spain.

Original methodology: Estimates of nucleated cell counts were drawn from the amplification of reference gene primers. Clones were read by immunoSEQ multiplex PCR, and TCRdb kept only the in-frame ones, dropping some. V, J and clone size were drawn from that table, and D and trimming were deduced from the DNA. Of some 5,600 clones in the sample, about 81% were seen once. CDR1 is SGHDT and CDR2 is YYEEEE in the germline V gene. This CDR3 spans 15 amino acids. Losses at the gene ends were 5 bases for V and 8 bases for J; bases not matched to a gene: 9. Sequencing was carried out using peripheral blood. This TCR derives from a human donor in a cohort sampled during active COVID-19. The gene calls are TRBV5-6 and TRBJ1-6, with 8 bases that match TRBD1. The CDR3 coding sequence is TGTGCCAGCAGACGTGGACAGGGAGGATATTCACCCCTCCACTTT. Translation gives CASRRGQGGYSPLHF.